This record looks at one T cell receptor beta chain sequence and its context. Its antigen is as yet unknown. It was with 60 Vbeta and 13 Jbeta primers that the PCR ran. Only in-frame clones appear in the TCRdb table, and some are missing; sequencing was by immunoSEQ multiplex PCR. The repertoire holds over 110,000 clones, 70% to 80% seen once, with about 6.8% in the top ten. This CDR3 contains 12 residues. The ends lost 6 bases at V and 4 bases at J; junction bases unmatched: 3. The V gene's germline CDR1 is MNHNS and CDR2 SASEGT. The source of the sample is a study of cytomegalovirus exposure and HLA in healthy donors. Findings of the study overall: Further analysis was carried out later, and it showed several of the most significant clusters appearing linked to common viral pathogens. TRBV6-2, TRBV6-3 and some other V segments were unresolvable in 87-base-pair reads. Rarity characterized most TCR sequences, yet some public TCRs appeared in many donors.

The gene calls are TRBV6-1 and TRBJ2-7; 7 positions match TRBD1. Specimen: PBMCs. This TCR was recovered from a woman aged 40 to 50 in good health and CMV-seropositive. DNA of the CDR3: TGTGCCAGCAGAAGGACAGGTTACGAGCAGTACTTC. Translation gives CASRRTGYEQYF.